Below, 6 T cell receptor beta chains from the same sample are listed, as sequenced in a study of blood T cell repertoires in COVID-19. Sequencing used immunoSEQ multiplex PCR; TCRdb keeps in-frame clones, though not all of them. The table shows some 170,000 clones, with about 79% occurring only once. Sequencing was carried out using PBMCs or T cells enriched from blood (not recorded which). Receptors were obtained from a man aged 45-65 years who had recovered from COVID-19.

The CDR3, as DNA: TGTGCCAGCGTGAAGGACAGGCTCTCTGGAAACACCATATATTTT. This sequence encodes CASVKDRLSGNTIYF. This chain joins TRBV18 and TRBJ1-3; 7 bases match TRBD1. CDR1 and CDR2 from the germline V gene are KGHSH and LQKENI. The CDR3 loop spans 15 amino acids. The trim removed 8 bases at V and 0 bases at J, leaving 7 bases unmatched.

The chain couples TRBV5-1 to TRBJ2-2; weak D call: TRBD2 (6 bases). Trimming removed 4 bases at V and 4 bases at J, with 11 bases between. The germline V gene has CDR1 SGHRS and CDR2 YFSETQ. CDR3 length equals 14 residues. The CDR3, as DNA: TGCGCCAGCAGCAGGGACTCAACCACCGGGGAGCTGTTTTTT. Amino acids: CASSRDSTTGELFF.

CDR3 protein: CSASAGVGYTF. Written as DNA, the CDR3 is TGCAGTGCTAGTGCGGGGGTCGGCTACACCTTC. The chain links TRBV20-1 to TRBJ1-2; D possibly corresponds to TRBD1 (5 bases). The ends were cut back, 3 bases at V and 8 bases at J, with 10 bases in the middle. CDR1 and CDR2 from the germline V gene are DFQATT and SNEGSKA (reference sequence). CDR3 length: 11 amino acids.

The CDR3, as DNA: TGCGCCAGCAGCCAAGTATCCGGGGTTTTTAAAAAACTGTTTTTT. It specifies CASSQVSGVFKKLFF. The V call is TRBV4-1, the J call TRBJ1-4; D call uncertain. The ends were cut back, 1 base at V and 9 bases at J, with 15 bases in the middle. The CDR3 is made up of 15 amino acids. CDR1 is MGHRA, CDR2 YSYEKL, per germline.

The J gene is TRBJ1-2, the V gene TRBV27, with a possible D match to TRBD1 (5 bases). Trimming left V 0 bases short and J 5 bases short, with 16 bases between. The CDR3 covers 16 residues. The germline V gene encodes CDR1 MNHEY and CDR2 SMNVEV (reference sequence). DNA of the CDR3: TGTGCCAGCAGTTTATCCCCAGGGAAGGGTCTTTATGGCTACACCTTC. Its protein product is CASSLSPGKGLYGYTF.

This clone was counted a few times. The V gene is TRBV19, the J gene TRBJ1-5; weak D call: TRBD1 (5 bases). Germline assignment: CDR1 LNHDA and CDR2 SQIVND (reference sequence). This CDR3 is built from 15 residues. The V and J ends lost 11 bases and 0 bases respectively, with 17 bases between them. In nucleotides, the CDR3 is TGTGCCCCATGTACAGGTTTATATAGCAATCAGCCCCAGCATTTT. Encoded protein: CAPCTGLYSNQPQHF.